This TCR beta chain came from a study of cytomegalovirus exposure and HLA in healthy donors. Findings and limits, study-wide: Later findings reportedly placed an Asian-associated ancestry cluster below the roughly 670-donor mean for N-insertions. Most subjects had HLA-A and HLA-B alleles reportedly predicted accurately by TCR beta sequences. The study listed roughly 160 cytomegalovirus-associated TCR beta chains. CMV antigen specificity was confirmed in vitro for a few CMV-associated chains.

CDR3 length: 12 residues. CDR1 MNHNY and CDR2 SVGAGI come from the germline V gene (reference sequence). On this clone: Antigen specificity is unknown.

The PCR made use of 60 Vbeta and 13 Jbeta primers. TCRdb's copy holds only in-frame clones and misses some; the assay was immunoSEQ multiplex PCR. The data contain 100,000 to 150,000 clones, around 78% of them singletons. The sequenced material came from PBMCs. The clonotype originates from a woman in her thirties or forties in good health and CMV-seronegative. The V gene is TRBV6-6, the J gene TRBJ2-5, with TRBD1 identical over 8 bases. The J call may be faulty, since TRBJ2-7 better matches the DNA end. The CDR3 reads CASRQGSYEQYF. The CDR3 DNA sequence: TGTGCCAGTCGACAGGGGAGCTACGAGCAGTACTTC.